Sequencing of this T cell receptor beta chain was carried out in a study of beta chain features in type 1 diabetes. Findings and limits, study-wide: Relative to healthy donors, patients appeared to have naive, central memory and Treg TCRB repertoires that were more similar. The study found moderately but significantly shorter TCRB CDR3s in all four CD4+ subsets of Type 1 diabetes patients. There was a possibility that cDNA sequencing over-represented cells with high TCR expression. Insertions were fewer and deletions more numerous at VDJ junctions in type 1 diabetes patients.

V lost 5 bases to trimming and J lost 2 bases, with 12 bases between them. CDR3 length: 14 amino acids. Germline V lookup: CDR1 SGHTA, CDR2 FQGNSA. Comments on this clone: Antigen unknown.

Every bit of the isolated RNA underwent reverse transcription, so sequencing read expressed TCRB transcripts. The table came from immunoSEQ multiplex PCR; TCRdb's copy has only in-frame clones and leaves some out. The data show 250,000 or so clones, 20% seen once. Averaging approximately 0.11 L, one heparinised blood draw came from each individual donor. The genes are TRBV7-2 and TRBJ2-5, with TRBD1 as a possible D gene (6 bases). The clonotype was recovered from a woman aged 40 to 50 with type 1 diabetes. The sample consisted of naive CD4+ T cells from blood. The CDR3 sequence is CASSLTQGQETQYF. CDR3 nucleotide sequence: TGTGCCAGCAGCCTAACACAGGGTCAAGAGACCCAGTACTTC.